Detailed here is one T cell receptor beta chain. This receptor's antigen is unknown. Per-base quality was not reported, and no clone a single base away is much larger than it. The sample comes from a study of Graves' ophthalmopathy and Graves' hyperthyroidism (dated by TCRdb to the late 2010s). For the study in its entirety: Hyperthyroidism was defined as stable when no progression to ophthalmopathy occurred within 18 months of follow-up. Once sampling was done, hyperthyroidism patients were given methimazole at a starting dose of 30 mg daily, while ophthalmopathy patients were given high-dose intravenous methylprednisolone. To explore V-J signatures that separate ophthalmopathy from hyperthyroidism, a discovery set of about a hundred patients was enrolled, consisting of 40 to 45 with ophthalmopathy and about 60 with stable hyperthyroidism. In a handful of hyperthyroidism patients, the T-cell repertoire of thyroid tissue was compared with the T-cell repertoire of blood. TCR beta repertoire signatures were used to distinguish Graves' ophthalmopathy from Graves' hyperthyroidism and to predict progression to ophthalmopathy. An independent validation cohort comprised roughly 20 hyperthyroidism patients and around 16 patients who later progressed from hyperthyroidism to ophthalmopathy. In total, 135 blood samples were TCR-sequenced: roughly 45 ophthalmopathy, some 72 hyperthyroidism and roughly 17 hyperthyroidism-to-ophthalmopathy patients.

V gives up 6 bases and J gives up 0 bases, and the segment between their germline ends measures 14 bases. The CDR3 runs 14 residues from the cysteine to the phenylalanine. The DNA shown is the 42-base CDR3, in frame from base 1. Based on the germline V gene (reference sequence), the CDR1 and CDR2 sequences are DFQATT and SNEGSKA. Here is what the overall study found, with its caveats: No statistical method was used to predetermine the sample size, and group allocation was not hidden from the investigators. The 13-signature model separated ophthalmopathy from stable hyperthyroidism with 87.88% sensitivity and just under 84% specificity in cross-validation, and 80%/75% in the test set. In validation, the model predicted ophthalmopathy progression with nearly 71% sensitivity and around 72% specificity; 12 predicted patients were CT-confirmed with GO in a median of approximately 6.2 months. Most of the expanded thyroid clonotypes with a frequency above 0.001 were also detected in blood, and it was suggested that the thyroid immune response may be reflected by blood repertoires.

For repertoire sequencing, the TCR beta CDR3 regions were amplified from RNA transcripts. The first round was an RT-PCR using HTBI primers with the Qiagen OneStep RT-PCR kit, and this first round was followed by a second-round multiplex PCR, then size selection and purification. Libraries were sequenced on an Illumina HiSeq2000 using paired-end 100 bp reads. As for how the authors treated the data: SOAPnuke was used to process the reads, removing any read that contained adapters or uncalled bases, had a mean Phred below 15, or lacked an exact match to the constant primer or identifier. High-quality paired reads were merged with COPE v1.2.5. Each unique nucleotide sequence was defined as a clonotype, and clonotypes were aligned to IMGT TRB V, D and J references with MiTCR v1.1. Only V-J combinations with frequency above 0.0001 were analysed, covering over 98% of repertoires. A TCR clonal expansion and chaos score per V-J combination was defined as the ratio of F50 clonal expansion to chaos observed in the TCRdist matrix. Features were reduced by Welch's t-statistics and random forest to more than 10 V-J combinations, which fed a naive Bayes classifier. The Morisita-Horn index was used to measure how similar the thyroid and blood repertoires were. The raw public reads went through TCRdb reprocessing: fastp at Q25, MiXCR clone calling, in-frame beta chains kept. Rows merge per CDR3 protein into single entries with the most common DNA and genes. V and J calls and clone size were set by TCRdb, not the authors. For this sample there are 500,000 to 700,000 distinct CDR3 sequences; just under 40% appear just once. Jointly, the top ten make up about 4.2% of the sample.

Hyperthyroidism patients were newly diagnosed, were aged 18 to 65 years, and had a disease duration under 2 months. Anyone with other autoimmune diseases, uncontrolled infections, pregnancy or lactation was excluded from the study. Clinical symptoms, serum thyroxine, TRAb, thyroid ultrasound and orbital computed tomography formed the basis of the diagnosis. Total RNA was extracted using Trizol reagent, and RNA quality was checked on an Agilent 2100 Bioanalyzer. The V gene is TRBV20-1 and the J gene is TRBJ2-5; the D segment cannot be called with confidence. Specimen: peripheral blood or thyroid tissue (not recorded which). The source is an adult man with Graves' hyperthyroidism. Here is the DNA: TGCAGTGCCAACCGAGCGCCCTACCAAGAGACCCAGTACTTC. It translates as CSANRAPYQETQYF.